These 5 T cell receptor beta chains share one sample of origin, sequenced in a study of Graves' ophthalmopathy and Graves' hyperthyroidism. For repertoire sequencing, the TCR beta CDR3 regions were amplified from RNA transcripts. An opening RT-PCR round employed HTBI primers and preceded a second-round multiplex PCR. A single record per CDR3 protein comes from TCRdb applying MiXCR to the multiplex PCR reads. The repertoire holds 300,000 to 400,000 distinct CDR3 sequences, 17% seen once, with roughly an eighth in the top ten. Sequencing was carried out using peripheral blood. Receptors originate from an adult man with Graves' ophthalmopathy.

This clonotype was counted ten times or more. The rearrangement links TRBV6-1 to TRBJ1-5; no reliable D call. The CDR3 totals 15 residues. The germline V gene has CDR1 MNHNS and CDR2 SASEGT. Trimming took 3 bases from V and 5 from J, leaving 14 bases between them. As DNA, the CDR3 is TGTGCCAGCAGTGATGGATGGGGATTGCATCAGCCCCAGCATTTT. Its protein product is CASSDGWGLHQPQHF.

In its sample, this clonotype was seen many times. The V gene is TRBV18, the J gene TRBJ1-6, with 8 bases aligning to TRBD1. Germline lookup yields CDR1 KGHSH and CDR2 LQKENI. V dropped 2 bases and J dropped 6; count of bases not matched to a gene: 9. This CDR3 comprises 17 residues. The CDR3 reads CASSPKFSGGINSPLHF. CDR3 sequence (DNA): TGTGCCAGCTCACCAAAGTTTTCAGGGGGCATTAATTCACCCCTCCACTTT.

This clonotype has a count of ten or more. The rearrangement joins TRBV25-1 to TRBJ1-5, with a tentative D call TRBD1 (6 bases). The length of the CDR3 is 17 residues. The V end lost 5 bases, the J end lost 2 bases, and 19 bases lay between the germline ends. Germline assignment: CDR1 MGHDK and CDR2 SYGVNS. The CDR3 loop reads CASSLRGAGLGNQPQHF. The CDR3 DNA is TGTGCCAGCAGTCTAAGGGGGGCAGGGTTGGGCAATCAGCCCCAGCATTTT.

The gene calls are TRBV28 and TRBJ1-6; D possibly corresponds to TRBD1 (5 bases). Germline CDR1 MDHEN, CDR2 SYDVKM. Trimming removed 4 bases at V and 11 bases at J, with 15 bases between. This CDR3 region has 14 residues. The CDR3 nucleotides read TGTGCCAGCAGTTCAACAGGCACCGCGACACCCCTCCACTTT. It specifies CASSSTGTATPLHF.

This clonotype was counted ten times or more. This chain joins TRBV12-3 or TRBV12-4 and TRBJ1-1; the D is unclear. Trimming cost V 8 bases and J 11 bases, with 15 bases left between them. CDR3 length: 11 residues. The CDR3: CASALSTGAFF. The CDR3, as DNA: TGTGCCAGCGCACTTTCTACCGGGGCTTTCTTT.